A selection of T cell receptor beta chains follows, all from one sample in a study of blood T cell repertoires in COVID-19. Sequenced by immunoSEQ multiplex PCR; TCRdb stores in-frame clones only, minus some. This sample has roughly 80,000 clones, with around 82% found just once. Sequencing was performed on peripheral blood. Source of these receptors: a woman aged 55 to 70 with acute or convalescent COVID-19. Both conserved end residues are part of each CDR3. The D gene is left open where the match is weak. Only part of the rows carry a size: once, few, many, or a class if the clone is expanded.

D	J	size	V	DNA	CDR3
TRBD2	TRBJ2-1	-	TRBV24-1	TGTGCCACCAGTGATTCGGGACTAGCGGGAGAGCTGGATGAGCAGTTCTTC	CATSDSGLAGELDEQFF
-	TRBJ1-1	-	TRBV3-1/TRBV3-2	TGTGCCAGCAGACAAAGCCCCTCGGGGGGAGCTTTCTTT	CASRQSPSGGAFF
TRBD1	TRBJ2-7	-	TRBV5-1	TGCGCCAGCAGCCAAGGGGACAGGGTATCCTACGAGCAGTACTTC	CASSQGDRVSYEQYF
-	TRBJ2-1	-	TRBV19	TGTGCCAGTACCTTAGGCCCAGGGAATGAGCAGTTCTTC	CASTLGPGNEQFF
-	TRBJ1-5	-	TRBV7-2	TGTGCCAGCAGCTTAGTCGGGTTCAATCAGCCCCAGCATTTT	CASSLVGFNQPQHF
-	TRBJ2-1	-	TRBV5-1	TGCGCCAGCAGCAGTGACACCCTCAATGAGCAGTTCTTC	CASSSDTLNEQFF
TRBD1	TRBJ1-5	once	TRBV7-9	TGTGCCAGCAGCGCCGGCCGGGACAGGGGAGATCAGCCCCAGCATTTT	CASSAGRDRGDQPQHF
TRBD1	TRBJ1-1	once	TRBV28	TGTGCCAGCAGTTCGACAGGGGGGGGGACTGAAGCTTTCTTT	CASSSTGGGTEAFF
-	TRBJ1-2	-	TRBV7-9	TGTGCCAGCAGCAAAAGTCCTGAGGGCTATGGCTACACCTTC	CASSKSPEGYGYTF
-	TRBJ2-5	-	TRBV5-1	TGCGCCAGCAGCGGGGGGACTGCCGCGAACCAAGAGACCCAGTACTTC	CASSGGTAANQETQYF
-	TRBJ2-1	once	TRBV30	TGTGCCTGGAGTGTCCCAGGCGGGCAGGTAAATGAGCAGTTCTTC	CAWSVPGGQVNEQFF
TRBD2	TRBJ2-5	-	TRBV5-1	TGCGCCAGCATCGACGCTAGCGGGGGGGAGACCCAGTACTTC	CASIDASGGETQYF
-	TRBJ1-1	-	TRBV29-1	TGCGCCCAAACGAGAGGGTCGTCGGACGCTGAAGCTTTCTTT	CAQTRGSSDAEAFF
TRBD1	TRBJ1-1	-	TRBV9	TGTGCCAGCAGCGTAGGACAGGGGTTCACTGAAGCTTTCTTT	CASSVGQGFTEAFF
-	TRBJ2-5	-	TRBV5-1	TGCGCCAGCAGCTTGGCCGGGAGAGGGCAAGAGACCCAGTACTTC	CASSLAGRGQETQYF
TRBD1	TRBJ1-3	-	TRBV7-9	TGTGCCAGCAGCTTAGCAGGGACAGACACCTCTGGAAACACCATATATTTT	CASSLAGTDTSGNTIYF
TRBD1	TRBJ1-2	-	TRBV5-4	TGTGCCAGCAGACAAACCGGGACAGGGGGCCTCGGCTACACCTTC	CASRQTGTGGLGYTF
TRBD2	TRBJ2-5	once	TRBV24-1	TGTGCCACCAGTGATCGAAAAAGCGGGAGTTGGGAGACCCAGTACTTC	CATSDRKSGSWETQYF
-	TRBJ2-5	-	TRBV7-6	TGTGCCAGCAGCTTAGTAGGAGGGGCCCCCGAGACCCAGTACTTC	CASSLVGGAPETQYF
-	TRBJ1-1	-	TRBV7-9	TGTGCCAGCAGCTTAGGGGGCTGGATGGCAGGGTTGGCTGAAGCTTTCTTT	CASSLGGWMAGLAEAFF
TRBD1	TRBJ1-4	-	TRBV11-2	TGTGCCAGCAGCTTGGGGACAGGGGTTAATGAAAAACTGTTTTTT	CASSLGTGVNEKLFF
TRBD1	TRBJ1-2	few	TRBV7-2	TGTGCCAGCAGCCCACGACCGCAGGGGGCTACCAATGGCTACACCTTC	CASSPRPQGATNGYTF
-	TRBJ1-5	-	TRBV6-2/TRBV6-3	TGTGCCAGCAGTTACTACTCCAATCAGCCCCAGCATTTT	CASSYYSNQPQHF
-	TRBJ1-1	-	TRBV27	TGTGCCAGCAGTCCAACAGGTAACACTGAAGCTTTCTTT	CASSPTGNTEAFF
-	TRBJ1-6	-	TRBV28	TGTGCCAGCAGTTTATTGACAAACTCCTATAATTCACCCCTCCACTTT	CASSLLTNSYNSPLHF
TRBD2	TRBJ2-7	-	TRBV9	TGTGCCAGCAGCGTAGGTCTAGCGGGAACCAATGAGGACTACGAGCAGTACTTC	CASSVGLAGTNEDYEQYF
TRBD1	TRBJ1-2	-	TRBV11-2	TGTGCCAGCAGCAACCGCTTACAGGGGGTGAATGGCTACACCTTC	CASSNRLQGVNGYTF
TRBD1	TRBJ2-7	-	TRBV9	TGTGCCAGCAGCGTGGGCACAGGGGTAAGCTCCTACGAGCAGTACTTC	CASSVGTGVSSYEQYF